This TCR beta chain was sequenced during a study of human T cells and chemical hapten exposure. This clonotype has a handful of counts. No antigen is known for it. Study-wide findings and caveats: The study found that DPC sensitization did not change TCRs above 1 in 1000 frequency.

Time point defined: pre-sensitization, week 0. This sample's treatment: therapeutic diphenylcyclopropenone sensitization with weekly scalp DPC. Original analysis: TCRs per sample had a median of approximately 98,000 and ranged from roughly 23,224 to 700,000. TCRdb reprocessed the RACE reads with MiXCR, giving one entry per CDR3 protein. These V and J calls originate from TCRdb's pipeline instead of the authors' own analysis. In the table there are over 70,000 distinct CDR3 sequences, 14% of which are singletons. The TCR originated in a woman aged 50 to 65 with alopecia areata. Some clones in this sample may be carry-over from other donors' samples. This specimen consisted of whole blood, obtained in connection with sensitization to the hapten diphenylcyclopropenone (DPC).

The CDR3 loop reads CASSREGNEQYF. The CDR3 nucleotides are TGTGCCAGCAGCCGGGAGGGGAACGAGCAGTACTTC. The chain links TRBV11-2 to TRBJ2-7, with TRBD2 matching over 8 bases. Germline CDR1 reads SGHAT; CDR2 reads FQNNGV. The CDR3 runs to 12 residues. V gave up 5 bases and J gave up 5 bases; unmatched junction bases: 2.